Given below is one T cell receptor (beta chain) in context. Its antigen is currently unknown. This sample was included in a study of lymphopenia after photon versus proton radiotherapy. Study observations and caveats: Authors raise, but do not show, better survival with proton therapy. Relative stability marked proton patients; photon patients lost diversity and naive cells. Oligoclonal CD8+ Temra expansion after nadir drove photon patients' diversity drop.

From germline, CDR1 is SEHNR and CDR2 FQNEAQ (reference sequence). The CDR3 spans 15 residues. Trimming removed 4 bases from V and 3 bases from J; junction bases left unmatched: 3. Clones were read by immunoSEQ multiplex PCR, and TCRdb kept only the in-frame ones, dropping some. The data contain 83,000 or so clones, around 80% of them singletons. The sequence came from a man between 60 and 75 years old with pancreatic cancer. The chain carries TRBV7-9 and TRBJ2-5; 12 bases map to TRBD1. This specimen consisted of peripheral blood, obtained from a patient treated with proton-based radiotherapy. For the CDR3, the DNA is TGTGCCAGCAGCTGGGGACAGGGGGCAAAAGAGACCCAGTACTTC. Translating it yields CASSWGQGAKETQYF.